Shown below are 24 T cell receptor beta chains from a single sample sequenced in a study of cytomegalovirus exposure and HLA in healthy donors. The PCR used 60 Vbeta and 13 Jbeta primers. This table comes from immunoSEQ multiplex PCR, and its TCRdb copy is limited to in-frame clones, with some not included. The sample lists 200,000 or so clones; more than 75% were seen once. Sequencing used PBMCs. These receptors came from a human donor in good health.

This clone turned up a few times. As DNA, the CDR3 is TGTGCCAGCAGTGGCACTAGTGGTGGATTCACAGATACGCAGTATTTT. Encoded protein: CASSGTSGGFTDTQYF. V is TRBV2 and J is TRBJ2-3, with TRBD2 as a possible D gene (5 bases). The CDR3 totals 16 residues. Germline V gene sequence: CDR1 SNHLY, CDR2 FYNNEI. The V and J ends lost 4 bases and 2 bases respectively, with 16 bases between them. Full variable domain (outside the CDR3, taken from reference TRBV2 and TRBJ2-3): EPEVTQTPSHQVTQMGQEVILRCVPISNHLYFYWYRQILGQKVEFLVSFYNNEISEKSEIFDDQFSVERPDGSNFTLKIRSTKLEDSAMYFCASSGTSGGFTDTQYFGPGTRLTVL.

The rearrangement uses TRBV7-2 and TRBJ2-5; no clear D. Deletions cut 5 bases from V and 2 bases from J, with 6 bases between. Per germline, CDR1 SGHTA and CDR2 FQGNSA. The CDR3 contains 12 residues. CDR3 residues: CASSPLQETQYF. The CDR3 DNA is TGTGCCAGCAGCCCTTTACAAGAGACCCAGTACTTC.

V usage is TRBV25-1 and J usage is TRBJ2-1, with D perhaps TRBD2 (6 bases). Germline V gene data show CDR1 as MGHDK and CDR2 as SYGVNS. The CDR3 runs to 15 residues. Trimming cost V 4 bases and J 10 bases, with 20 bases left between them. The CDR3 nucleotides are TGTGCCAGCAGTGTACCCGGCAGCGGGCGTGGGGAGCAGTTCTTC. Translating gives CASSVPGSGRGEQFF. The whole variable domain, filled in from reference TRBV25-1 and TRBJ2-1, reads EADIYQTPRYLVIGTGKKITLECSQTMGHDKMYWYQQDPGMELHLIHYSYGVNSTEKGDLSSESTVSRIRTEHFPLTLESARPSHTSQYLCASSVPGSGRGEQFFGPGTRLTVL.

V is TRBV29-1 and J is TRBJ1-5; 9 nucleotides line up with TRBD1. This CDR3 is built from 14 residues. Germline CDR1 reads SQVTM; CDR2 reads ANQGSEA. V dropped 5 bases and J dropped 1; count of bases not matched to a gene: 3. In nucleotides, the CDR3 is TGCAGCGTTTCGACAGGGGGGAGCAATCAGCCCCAGCATTTT. It is translated as CSVSTGGSNQPQHF.

This clone has only a few counts. The chain is built from TRBV30 and TRBJ1-1; TRBD1 might be the D (6 bases). Germline lookup yields CDR1 GTSNPN and CDR2 SVGIG (reference sequence). The CDR3 runs to 16 residues. The germline V and J ends were trimmed by 2 bases and 10 bases, with 26 bases remaining between them. The CDR3 DNA is TGTGCCTGGAGTCACTTCGGGCAGGGGTTTCGGTTAGGAGCTTTCTTT. Encoded protein: CAWSHFGQGFRLGAFF.

A few counts support this clone. The rearrangement joins TRBV28 to TRBJ1-5; D uncertain. Germline V gene lookup returns CDR1 MDHEN and CDR2 SYDVKM. Between the trimmed V and J ends, which lost 3 bases and 7 bases, there was a span of 10 bases. The length of the CDR3 is 13 residues. The CDR3 DNA is TGTGCCAGCAGTTTCCCGGGTACCCAGCCCCAGCATTTT. It codes for CASSFPGTQPQHF.

The chain carries TRBV30 and TRBJ1-2, with D possibly TRBD1 on 6 matching bases. This CDR3 has 15 amino acids. Germline V CDR1 and CDR2: GTSNPN, SVGIG (reference sequence). Deletions cut 3 bases from V and 2 bases from J, with 16 bases between. CDR3 sequence: CAWRVGGASNYGYTF. CDR3 nucleotides: TGTGCCTGGAGGGTCGGGGGGGCGTCGAACTATGGCTACACCTTC.

The rearrangement links TRBV28 to TRBJ2-3, with 10 positions matching TRBD1. Trimming took 8 bases from V and 5 from J; bases not matched to a gene: 10. CDR1 is MDHEN and CDR2 is SYDVKM in the germline V gene. The CDR3 sequence is 15 residues long. The CDR3 spells CASSRQGALGDTQYF. CDR3 DNA sequence: TGTGCCAGCTCCCGACAGGGGGCTTTAGGAGATACGCAGTATTTT.

The chain combines TRBV7-2 with TRBJ1-4; 8 bases fit TRBD1. Germline values: CDR1 SGHTA, CDR2 FQGNSA. The V gene end was trimmed by 5 bases and the J gene end by 5 bases; junction bases not matched to a gene: 4. The CDR3 runs to 14 residues. DNA of the CDR3: TGTGCCAGCAGCCTTGGACAGGGCAATGAAAAACTGTTTTTT. Amino acid sequence: CASSLGQGNEKLFF.

In this sample, this clone turned up a few times. The rearrangement links TRBV18 to TRBJ2-5; D is unclear. The CDR3 is made up of 14 amino acids. Germline V CDR1 and CDR2: KGHSH, LQKENI. Trimming cost V 4 bases and J 2 bases, with 11 bases left between them. The CDR3 reads CASSLFAVQETQYF. CDR3 sequence (DNA): TGTGCCAGCTCACTTTTCGCGGTGCAAGAGACCCAGTACTTC.

The chain has TRBV5-1 and TRBJ2-7; 8 bases match TRBD2. Unmatched junction bases numbered 4, after V lost 0 bases and J lost 5 bases. Germline loops: CDR1 SGHRS, CDR2 YFSETQ. CDR3 length: 14 amino acids. CDR3 protein: CASSLAGGVHEQYF. The CDR3 DNA reads as TGCGCCAGCAGCTTGGCGGGGGGGGTCCACGAGCAGTACTTC. The whole variable domain, filled in from reference TRBV5-1 and TRBJ2-7, reads KAGVTQTPRYLIKTRGQQVTLSCSPISGHRSVSWYQQTPGQGLQFLFEYFSETQRNKGNFPGRFSGRQFSNSRSEMNVSTLELGDSALYLCASSLAGGVHEQYFGPGTRLTVT.

The rearrangement links TRBV7-2 to TRBJ2-7; 14 bases are shared with TRBD2. Germline-derived CDR1 and CDR2 are SGHTA and FQGNSA. V trimming: 4 bases; J trimming: 6 bases; junction bases outside the gene matches: 2. The CDR3 sequence is 14 residues long. For the CDR3, the DNA is TGTGCCAGCAGCTCGGGACTAGCGGGAGCCGAGCAGTACTTC. Amino acid sequence: CASSSGLAGAEQYF. The full variable domain, completed using reference TRBV7-2 and TRBJ2-7, is GAGVSQSPSNKVTEKGKDVELRCDPISGHTALYWYRQSLGQGLEFLIYFQGNSAPDKSGLPSDRFSAERTGGSVSTLTIQRTQQEDSAVYLCASSSGLAGAEQYFGPGTRLTVT.

This chain connects TRBV18 to TRBJ2-7, with 9 positions matching TRBD1. Trimming removed 2 bases from V and 0 bases from J; junction bases left unmatched: 2. The length of the CDR3 is 15 residues. CDR1 and CDR2 (germline): KGHSH, LQKENI. CDR3 sequence: CASSPGDRASYEQYF. CDR3 nucleotide sequence: TGTGCCAGCTCACCAGGGGACAGGGCCTCCTACGAGCAGTACTTC.

The chain uses TRBV6-6 and TRBJ2-1, with 8 bases lining up with TRBD2. The germline gives CDR1 MNHNY, CDR2 SVGAGI (reference sequence). Losses at the gene ends were 6 bases for V and 5 bases for J; bases not matched to a gene: 6. The CDR3 totals 14 residues. DNA of the CDR3: TGTGCCAGCAGCAGTACTAGCGGAAACAATGAGCAGTTCTTC. This codes for CASSSTSGNNEQFF.

This clone was counted only a few times. The chain joins TRBV7-2 to TRBJ2-2; D is unclear. This CDR3 region has 15 residues. Germline CDR1 SGHTA, CDR2 FQGNSA. Trimming shortened V by 1 base and J by 5 bases, and 11 bases separated the two germline ends. The CDR3 loop is CASSLVRGSTGELFF. In DNA form, the CDR3 reads TGTGCCAGCAGCTTAGTACGAGGTAGTACCGGGGAGCTGTTTTTT.

The V call is TRBV6-6, the J call TRBJ1-2; TRBD1 aligns across 7 bases. Germline V gene lookup returns CDR1 MNHNY and CDR2 SVGAGI (reference sequence). CDR3 length equals 13 residues. V gave up 7 bases and J gave up 5 bases; unmatched junction bases: 7. CDR3 sequence: CASTNDREYGYTF. In DNA form, the CDR3 reads TGTGCCAGCACTAACGACAGGGAGTATGGCTACACCTTC.

This clone was observed once. This sample also contains other DNA sequences that code for the same CDR3. The chain combines TRBV11-2 with TRBJ2-3; no firm D call. The CDR3 runs 12 residues. CDR1 and CDR2 from the germline V gene are SGHAT and FQNNGV. Between the trimmed V and J ends, which lost 1 base and 5 bases, there was a span of 4 bases. The CDR3 nucleotides are TGTGCCAGCAGCTTAGGAGGAGATACGCAGTATTTT. This encodes CASSLGGDTQYF.

This chain connects TRBV12-5 to TRBJ1-1; D is unresolved. Germline V gives CDR1 LGHNT, CDR2 FRNRAP. The V end was cut by 0 bases, the J end by 10 bases, with 9 bases between. This CDR3 has 12 amino acids. CDR3 in amino acids: CASGLVREAAFF. Written as DNA, the CDR3 is TGTGCTAGTGGTTTGGTAAGAGAGGCAGCTTTCTTT. The full variable domain, completed using reference TRBV12-5 and TRBJ1-1, is DARVTQTPRHKVTEMGQEVTMRCQPILGHNTVFWYRQTMMQGLELLAYFRNRAPLDDSGMPKDRFSAEMPDATLATLKIQPSEPRDSAVYFCASGLVREAAFFGQGTRLTVV.

V is TRBV29-1 and J is TRBJ2-5, with a tentative D call TRBD1 (5 bases). The V gene's germline CDR1 is SQVTM and CDR2 ANQGSEA. The V end was cut by 7 bases, the J end by 1 base, with 10 bases between. The CDR3 runs 12 residues. CDR3 DNA: TGCAGCGGGCGCCAGGGCCAAGAGACCCAGTACTTC. This codes for CSGRQGQETQYF.

The chain recombines TRBV5-1 with TRBJ2-3; TRBD2 might be the D (5 bases). V was trimmed by 4 bases and J by 2 bases, leaving 17 bases between them. The length of the CDR3 is 16 residues. The germline V gene has CDR1 SGHRS and CDR2 YFSETQ. The CDR3 sequence: CASSQWTGVITDTQYF. CDR3 nucleotide sequence: TGCGCCAGCAGCCAATGGACTGGGGTGATCACAGATACGCAGTATTTT.

The genes are TRBV7-9 and TRBJ2-7, with no clear D. V was trimmed by 3 bases and J by 5 bases, leaving 5 bases between them. The CDR3 has 11 amino acids. CDR1 is SEHNR, CDR2 FQNEAQ, per germline (reference sequence). The DNA of the CDR3 is TGTGCCAGCAGCTTGCTAAACGAGCAGTACTTC. It encodes CASSLLNEQYF.

The chain links TRBV19 to TRBJ2-4; the match to TRBD2 covers 8 bases. Losses at the gene ends were 1 base for V and 0 bases for J; bases not matched to a gene: 2. In germline, CDR1 is LNHDA, CDR2 SQIVND (reference sequence). The CDR3 sequence is 16 residues long. In DNA, the CDR3 is TGTGCCAGTAGTATAGGCCTAGCGGGAGCCAAAAACATTCAGTACTTC. It codes for CASSIGLAGAKNIQYF.

V usage is TRBV30 and J usage is TRBJ2-3; D unclear. CDR1 and CDR2 (germline): GTSNPN, SVGIG (reference sequence). There are 13 residues in the CDR3. Deletions cut 0 bases from V and 6 bases from J, with 10 bases between. The CDR3 spells CAWSVALMDTQYF. The DNA for the CDR3 is TGTGCCTGGAGTGTAGCATTGATGGATACGCAGTATTTT. The complete variable domain, with remaining parts taken from reference TRBV30 and TRBJ2-3, reads SQTIHQWPATLVQPVGSPLSLECTVEGTSNPNLYWYRQAAGRGLQLLFYSVGIGQISSEVPQNLSASRPQDRQFILSSKKLLLSDSGFYLCAWSVALMDTQYFGPGTRLTVL.

For the CDR3, the DNA is TGTGCCAGCAGCTTAGGGTTTAGCGGAGACAATGAGCAGTTCTTC. Residues: CASSLGFSGDNEQFF. The chain has TRBV7-2 and TRBJ2-1; TRBD2 is a possible D gene (6 bases). The CDR3 spans 15 residues. V was shortened by 1 base and J by 5 bases, with 12 bases between the two germline ends. CDR1 SGHTA and CDR2 FQGNSA come from the germline V gene. Complete variable domain (other parts from reference TRBV7-2 and TRBJ2-1): GAGVSQSPSNKVTEKGKDVELRCDPISGHTALYWYRQSLGQGLEFLIYFQGNSAPDKSGLPSDRFSAERTGGSVSTLTIQRTQQEDSAVYLCASSLGFSGDNEQFFGPGTRLTVL.